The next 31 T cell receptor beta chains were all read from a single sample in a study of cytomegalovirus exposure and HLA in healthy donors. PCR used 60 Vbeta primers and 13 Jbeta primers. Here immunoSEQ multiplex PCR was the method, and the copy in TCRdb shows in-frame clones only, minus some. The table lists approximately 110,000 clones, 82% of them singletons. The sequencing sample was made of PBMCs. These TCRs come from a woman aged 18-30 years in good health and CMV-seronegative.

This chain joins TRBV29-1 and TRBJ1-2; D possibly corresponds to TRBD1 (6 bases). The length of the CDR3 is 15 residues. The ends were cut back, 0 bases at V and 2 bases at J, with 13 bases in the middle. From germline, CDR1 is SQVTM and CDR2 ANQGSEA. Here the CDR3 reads CSVEEGPTGNYGYTF. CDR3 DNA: TGCAGCGTTGAAGAAGGGCCGACAGGAAACTATGGCTACACCTTC.

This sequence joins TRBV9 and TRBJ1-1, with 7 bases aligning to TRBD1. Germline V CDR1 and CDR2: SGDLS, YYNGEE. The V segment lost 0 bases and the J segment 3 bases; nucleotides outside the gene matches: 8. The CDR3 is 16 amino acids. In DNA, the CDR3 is TGTGCCAGCAGCGTAGCAGAGGGACAGATATACACTGAAGCTTTCTTT. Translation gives CASSVAEGQIYTEAFF. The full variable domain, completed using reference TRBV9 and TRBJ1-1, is DSGVTQTPKHLITATGQRVTLRCSPRSGDLSVYWYQQSLDQGLQFLIQYYNGEERAKGNILERFSAQQFPDLHSELNLSSLELGDSALYFCASSVAEGQIYTEAFFGQGTRLTVV.

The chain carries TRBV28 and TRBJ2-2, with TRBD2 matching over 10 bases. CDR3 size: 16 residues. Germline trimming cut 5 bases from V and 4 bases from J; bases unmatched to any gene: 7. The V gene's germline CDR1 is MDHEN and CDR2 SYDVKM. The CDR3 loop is CASSEKLAGATGELFF. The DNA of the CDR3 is TGTGCCAGCAGTGAGAAGCTAGCGGGAGCCACCGGGGAGCTGTTTTTT.

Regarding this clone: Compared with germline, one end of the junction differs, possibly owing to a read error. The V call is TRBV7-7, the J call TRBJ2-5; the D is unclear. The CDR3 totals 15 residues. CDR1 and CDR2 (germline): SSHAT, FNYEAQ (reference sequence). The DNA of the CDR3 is TGTGCTAGCAGCCCTCGTGCATCGGACCAAGAGACCCAGTACTTC. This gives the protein CASSPRASDQETQYF.

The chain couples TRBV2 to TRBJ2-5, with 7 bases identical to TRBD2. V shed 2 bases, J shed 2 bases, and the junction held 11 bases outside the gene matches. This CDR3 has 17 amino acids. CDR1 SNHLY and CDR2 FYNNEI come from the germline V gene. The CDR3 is CASSEQALAVIQETQYF. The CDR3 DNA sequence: TGTGCCAGCAGTGAACAGGCTCTAGCGGTGATACAAGAGACCCAGTACTTC.

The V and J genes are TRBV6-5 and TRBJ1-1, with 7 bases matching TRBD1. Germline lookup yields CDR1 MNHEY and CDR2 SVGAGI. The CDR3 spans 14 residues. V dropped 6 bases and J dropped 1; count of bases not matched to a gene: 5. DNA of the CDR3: TGTGCCAGCAGGATACAGGGGTGGAACACTGAAGCTTTCTTT. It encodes CASRIQGWNTEAFF.

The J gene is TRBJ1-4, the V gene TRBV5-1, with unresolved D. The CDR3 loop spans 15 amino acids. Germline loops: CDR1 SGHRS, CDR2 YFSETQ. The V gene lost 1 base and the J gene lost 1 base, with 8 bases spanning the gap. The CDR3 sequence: CASSLFFGTNEKLFF. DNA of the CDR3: TGCGCCAGCAGCTTGTTCTTCGGAACTAATGAAAAACTGTTTTTT. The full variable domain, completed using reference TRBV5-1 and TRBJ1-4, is KAGVTQTPRYLIKTRGQQVTLSCSPISGHRSVSWYQQTPGQGLQFLFEYFSETQRNKGNFPGRFSGRQFSNSRSEMNVSTLELGDSALYLCASSLFFGTNEKLFFGSGTQLSVL.

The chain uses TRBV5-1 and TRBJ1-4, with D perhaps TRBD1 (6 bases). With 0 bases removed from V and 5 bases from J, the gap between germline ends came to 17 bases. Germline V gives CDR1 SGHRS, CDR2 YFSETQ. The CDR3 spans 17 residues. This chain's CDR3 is CASSLGFLGGENEKLFF. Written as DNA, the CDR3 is TGCGCCAGCAGCTTGGGATTTCTTGGGGGCGAGAATGAAAAACTGTTTTTT. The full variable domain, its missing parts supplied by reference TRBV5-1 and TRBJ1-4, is KAGVTQTPRYLIKTRGQQVTLSCSPISGHRSVSWYQQTPGQGLQFLFEYFSETQRNKGNFPGRFSGRQFSNSRSEMNVSTLELGDSALYLCASSLGFLGGENEKLFFGSGTQLSVL.

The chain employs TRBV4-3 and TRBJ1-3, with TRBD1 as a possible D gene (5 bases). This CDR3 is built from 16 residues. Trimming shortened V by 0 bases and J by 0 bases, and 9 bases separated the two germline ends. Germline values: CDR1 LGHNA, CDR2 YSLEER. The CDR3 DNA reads TGCGCCAGCAGCCAAGAATCAGGGTTCTCTGGAAACACCATATATTTT. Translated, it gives CASSQESGFSGNTIYF.

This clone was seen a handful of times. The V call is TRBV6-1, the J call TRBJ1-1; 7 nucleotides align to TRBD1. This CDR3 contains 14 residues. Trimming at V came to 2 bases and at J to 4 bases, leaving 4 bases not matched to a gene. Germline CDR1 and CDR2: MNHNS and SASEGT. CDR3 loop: CASSELYRGTEAFF. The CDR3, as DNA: TGTGCCAGCAGTGAACTATACAGGGGCACTGAAGCTTTCTTT.

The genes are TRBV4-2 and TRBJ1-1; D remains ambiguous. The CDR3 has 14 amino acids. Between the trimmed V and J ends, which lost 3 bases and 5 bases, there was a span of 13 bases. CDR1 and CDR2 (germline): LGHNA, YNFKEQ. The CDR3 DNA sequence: TGTGCCAGCAGCCATGGAGCGGGGAATACTGAAGCTTTCTTT. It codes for CASSHGAGNTEAFF.

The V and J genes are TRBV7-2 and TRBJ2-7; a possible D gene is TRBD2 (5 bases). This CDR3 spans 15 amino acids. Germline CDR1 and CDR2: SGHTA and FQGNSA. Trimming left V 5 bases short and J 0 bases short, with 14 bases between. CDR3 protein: CASSLGLLSSYEQYF. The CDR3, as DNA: TGTGCCAGCAGCCTTGGACTTCTCAGCTCCTACGAGCAGTACTTC.

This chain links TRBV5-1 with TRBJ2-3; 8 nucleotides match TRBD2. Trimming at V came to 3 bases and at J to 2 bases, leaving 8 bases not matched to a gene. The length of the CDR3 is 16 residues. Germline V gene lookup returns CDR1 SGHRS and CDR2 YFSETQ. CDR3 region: CASSSTSATSTDTQYF. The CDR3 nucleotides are TGCGCCAGCAGCTCGACTAGCGCGACCTCCACAGATACGCAGTATTTT.

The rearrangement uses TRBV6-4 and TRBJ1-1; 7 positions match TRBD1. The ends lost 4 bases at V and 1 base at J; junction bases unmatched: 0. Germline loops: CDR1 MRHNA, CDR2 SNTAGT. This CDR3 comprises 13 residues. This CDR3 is CASSGQGNTEAFF. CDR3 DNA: TGTGCCAGCAGTGGACAGGGGAACACTGAAGCTTTCTTT.

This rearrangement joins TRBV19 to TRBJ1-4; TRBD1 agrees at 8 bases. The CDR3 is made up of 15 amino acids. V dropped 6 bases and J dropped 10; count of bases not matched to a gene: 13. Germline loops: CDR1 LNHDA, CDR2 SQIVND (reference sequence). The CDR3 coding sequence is TGTGCCAGTAGGAGCAGGGGGCGCGATGATGGAAAACTGTTTTTT. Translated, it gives CASRSRGRDDGKLFF.

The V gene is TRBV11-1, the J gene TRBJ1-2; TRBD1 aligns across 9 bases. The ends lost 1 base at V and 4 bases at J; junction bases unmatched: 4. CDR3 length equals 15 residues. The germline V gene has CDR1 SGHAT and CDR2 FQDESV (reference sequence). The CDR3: CASSLDGTGIYGYTF. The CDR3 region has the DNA TGTGCCAGCAGCTTAGATGGGACAGGGATCTATGGCTACACCTTC.

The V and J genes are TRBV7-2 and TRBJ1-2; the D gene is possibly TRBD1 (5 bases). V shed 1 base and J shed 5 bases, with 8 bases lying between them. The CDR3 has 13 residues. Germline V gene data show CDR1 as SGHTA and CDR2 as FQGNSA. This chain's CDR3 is CASSLGTLYGYTF. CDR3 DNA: TGTGCCAGCAGCTTAGGGACACTTTATGGCTACACCTTC. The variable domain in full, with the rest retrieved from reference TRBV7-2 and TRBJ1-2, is GAGVSQSPSNKVTEKGKDVELRCDPISGHTALYWYRQSLGQGLEFLIYFQGNSAPDKSGLPSDRFSAERTGGSVSTLTIQRTQQEDSAVYLCASSLGTLYGYTFGSGTRLTVV.

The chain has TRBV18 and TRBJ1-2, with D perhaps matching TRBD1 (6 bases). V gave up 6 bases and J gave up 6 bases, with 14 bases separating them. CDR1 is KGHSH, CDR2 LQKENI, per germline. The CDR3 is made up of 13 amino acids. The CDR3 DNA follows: TGTGCCAGCTCTCGCGGGGGCTTGGATGGCTACACCTTC. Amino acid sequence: CASSRGGLDGYTF.

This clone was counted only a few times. The CDR3 nucleotides are TGCGCCAGCAGCCAAGGTAACCAGGGGGCAGGTGGCTACACCTTC. Translated: CASSQGNQGAGGYTF. V and J are TRBV4-3 and TRBJ1-2, with 8 bases lining up with TRBD1. From germline, CDR1 is LGHNA and CDR2 YSLEER. The CDR3 has 15 amino acids. Trimming removed 1 base from V and 7 bases from J; junction bases left unmatched: 8.

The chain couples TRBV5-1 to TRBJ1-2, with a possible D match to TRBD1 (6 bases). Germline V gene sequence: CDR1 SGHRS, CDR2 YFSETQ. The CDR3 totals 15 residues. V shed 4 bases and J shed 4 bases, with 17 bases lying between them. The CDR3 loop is CASSVNTGQSYGYTF. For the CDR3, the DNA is TGCGCCAGCAGCGTAAACACTGGACAGTCCTATGGCTACACCTTC.

This CDR3 reads CASSLTGAGPLHF. In nucleotides, the CDR3 is TGTGCCAGCAGCTTAACAGGGGCGGGGCCCCTCCACTTT. V usage is TRBV11-2 and J usage is TRBJ1-6; 7 nucleotides align to TRBD1. Losses at the gene ends were 2 bases for V and 13 bases for J; bases not matched to a gene: 5. CDR1 and CDR2 (germline): SGHAT, FQNNGV. The CDR3 is made up of 13 amino acids. Drawing the rest from reference TRBV11-2 and TRBJ1-6, the complete variable domain is EAGVAQSPRYKIIEKRQSVAFWCNPISGHATLYWYQQILGQGPKLLIQFQNNGVVDDSQLPKDRFSAERLKGVDSTLKIQPAKLEDSAVYLCASSLTGAGPLHFGNGTRLTVT.

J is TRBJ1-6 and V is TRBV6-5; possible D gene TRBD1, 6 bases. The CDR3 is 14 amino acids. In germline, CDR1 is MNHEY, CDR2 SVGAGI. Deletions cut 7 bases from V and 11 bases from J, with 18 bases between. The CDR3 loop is CASTYRTAETPLHF. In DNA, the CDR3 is TGTGCCAGCACCTACCGGACAGCGGAGACACCCCTCCACTTT.

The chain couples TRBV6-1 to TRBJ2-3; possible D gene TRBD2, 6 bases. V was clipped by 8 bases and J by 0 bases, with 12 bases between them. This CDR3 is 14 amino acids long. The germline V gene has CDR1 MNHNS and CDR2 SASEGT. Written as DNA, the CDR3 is TGTGCCAGCGTGCGGGAAGGGAGCACAGATACGCAGTATTTT. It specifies CASVREGSTDTQYF.

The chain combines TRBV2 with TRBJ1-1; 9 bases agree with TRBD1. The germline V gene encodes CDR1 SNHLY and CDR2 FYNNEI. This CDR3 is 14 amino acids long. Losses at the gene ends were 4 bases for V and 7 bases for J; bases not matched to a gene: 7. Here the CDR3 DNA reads TGTGCCAGCAGTGCTAACAGGGGGCGGTTTGAAGCTTTCTTT. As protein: CASSANRGRFEAFF.

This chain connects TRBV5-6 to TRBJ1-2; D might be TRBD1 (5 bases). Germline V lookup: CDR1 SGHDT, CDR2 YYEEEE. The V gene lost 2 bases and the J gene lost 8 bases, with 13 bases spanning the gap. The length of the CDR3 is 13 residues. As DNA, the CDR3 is TGTGCCAGCAGCTTTTTCGGACAACGAGGCTACACCTTC. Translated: CASSFFGQRGYTF.

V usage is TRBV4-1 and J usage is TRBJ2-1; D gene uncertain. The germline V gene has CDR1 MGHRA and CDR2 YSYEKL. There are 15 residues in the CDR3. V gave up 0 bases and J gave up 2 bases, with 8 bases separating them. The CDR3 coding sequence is TGCGCCAGCAGCCAAGATCGAATAGCCTACAATGAGCAGTTCTTC. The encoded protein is CASSQDRIAYNEQFF.

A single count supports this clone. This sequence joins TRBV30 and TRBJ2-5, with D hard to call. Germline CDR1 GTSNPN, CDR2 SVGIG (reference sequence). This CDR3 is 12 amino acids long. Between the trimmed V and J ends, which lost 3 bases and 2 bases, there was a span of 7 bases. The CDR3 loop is CAWRQFQETQYF. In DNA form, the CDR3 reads TGTGCCTGGAGACAATTTCAAGAGACCCAGTACTTC.

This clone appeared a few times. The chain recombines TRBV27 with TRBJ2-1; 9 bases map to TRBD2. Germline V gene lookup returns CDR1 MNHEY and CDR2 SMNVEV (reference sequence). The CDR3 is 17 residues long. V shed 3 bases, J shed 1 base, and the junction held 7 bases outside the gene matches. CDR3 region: CASSFGLAGLSYNEQFF. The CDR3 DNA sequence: TGTGCCAGCAGTTTCGGGCTAGCGGGACTATCCTACAATGAGCAGTTCTTC.

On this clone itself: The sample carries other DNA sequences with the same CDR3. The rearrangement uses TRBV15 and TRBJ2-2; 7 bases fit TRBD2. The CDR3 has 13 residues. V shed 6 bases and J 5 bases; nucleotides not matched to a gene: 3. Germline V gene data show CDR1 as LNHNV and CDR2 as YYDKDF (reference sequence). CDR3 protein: CATREGGTGELFF. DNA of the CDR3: TGTGCCACCAGAGAGGGAGGGACCGGGGAGCTGTTTTTT.

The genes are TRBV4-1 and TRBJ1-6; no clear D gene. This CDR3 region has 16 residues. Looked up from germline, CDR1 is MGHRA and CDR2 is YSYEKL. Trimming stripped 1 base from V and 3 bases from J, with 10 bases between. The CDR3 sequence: CASSQVGHSYNSPLHF. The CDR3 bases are TGCGCCAGCAGCCAAGTCGGTCACAGCTATAATTCACCCCTCCACTTT.

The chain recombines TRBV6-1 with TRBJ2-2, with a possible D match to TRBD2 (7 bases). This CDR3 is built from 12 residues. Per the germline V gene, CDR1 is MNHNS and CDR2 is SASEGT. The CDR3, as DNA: TGTGGAGCGGGACACATCACCGGGGAGCTGTTTTTT. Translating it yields CGAGHITGELFF.